The clone carrying this TCR beta chain was detected once. The antigen is undetermined. Selected positively for CCR7 and CD45RO-negative, naive CD8 cells excluded terminally differentiated effector memory CD45RA+ cells. Those who donated were healthy HIV-negative adults, with no recent acute infections or vaccinations reported. V lost 6 bases to trimming and J lost 8 bases, with 19 bases between them. CDR1 is MNHNS and CDR2 is SASEGT in the germline V gene. There are 14 residues in the CDR3. The data are from a study of shared clonotypes between healthy human individuals. Study findings and constraints: Sorted-subset samples were not fully sequenced, rarefaction indicated.

Assay used: immunoSEQ multiplex PCR; TCRdb lists only in-frame clones, some missing. The data show 550,000 to 750,000 clones, just over 90% seen once. This receptor was identified in a man aged 30 to 45 in good health. Sequenced sample: naive CD8+ T cells sorted from blood. The chain uses TRBV6-1 and TRBJ2-5; D unclear. This CDR3 reads CASRWLQETETQYF. CDR3 sequence (DNA): TGTGCCAGCAGGTGGCTACAAGAGACCGAAACCCAGTACTTC.